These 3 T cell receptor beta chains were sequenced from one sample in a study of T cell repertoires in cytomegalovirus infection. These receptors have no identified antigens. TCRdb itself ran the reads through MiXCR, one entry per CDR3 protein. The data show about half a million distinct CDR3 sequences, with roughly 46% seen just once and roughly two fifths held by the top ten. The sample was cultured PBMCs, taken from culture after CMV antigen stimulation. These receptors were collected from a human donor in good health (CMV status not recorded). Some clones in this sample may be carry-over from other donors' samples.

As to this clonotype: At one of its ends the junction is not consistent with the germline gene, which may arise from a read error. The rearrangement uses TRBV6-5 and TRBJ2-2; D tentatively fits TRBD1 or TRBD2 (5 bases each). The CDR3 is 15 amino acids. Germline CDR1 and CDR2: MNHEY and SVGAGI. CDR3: CASSGTALGTGELFF. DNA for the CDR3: TGTGCCAGCAGTGGGACGGCCCTAGGGACCGGAGAGCTGTTTTTT.

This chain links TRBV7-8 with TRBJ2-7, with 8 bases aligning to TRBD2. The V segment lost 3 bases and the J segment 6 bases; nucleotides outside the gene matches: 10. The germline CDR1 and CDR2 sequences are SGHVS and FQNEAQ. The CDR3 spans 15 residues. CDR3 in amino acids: CASSLVGGAQFEQYF. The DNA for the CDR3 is TGTGCCAGCAGCTTGGTCGGGGGGGCCCAGTTCGAGCAGTACTTC.

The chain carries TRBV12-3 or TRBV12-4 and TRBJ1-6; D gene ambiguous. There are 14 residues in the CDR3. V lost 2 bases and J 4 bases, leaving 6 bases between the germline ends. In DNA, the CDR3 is TGTGCCAGCAGTTTATGGCAGTATAATTCACCCCTCCACTTT. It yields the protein CASSLWQYNSPLHF.